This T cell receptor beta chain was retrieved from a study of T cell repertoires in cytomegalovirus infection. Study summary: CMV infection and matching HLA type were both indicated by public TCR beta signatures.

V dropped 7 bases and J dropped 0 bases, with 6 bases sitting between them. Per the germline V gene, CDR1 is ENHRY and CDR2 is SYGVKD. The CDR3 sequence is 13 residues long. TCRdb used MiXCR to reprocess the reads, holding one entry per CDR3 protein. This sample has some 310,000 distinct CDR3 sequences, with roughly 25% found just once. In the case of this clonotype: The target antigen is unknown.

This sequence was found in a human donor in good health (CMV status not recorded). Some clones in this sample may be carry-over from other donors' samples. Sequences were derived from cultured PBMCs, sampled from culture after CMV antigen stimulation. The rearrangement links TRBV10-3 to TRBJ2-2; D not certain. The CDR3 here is CAITEANTGELFF. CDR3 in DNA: TGTGCCATCACCGAGGCGAACACCGGGGAGCTGTTTTTT.